The 3 T cell receptor beta chains in this list originate from one sample, sequenced in a study of blood T cell repertoires in COVID-19. The data were produced by immunoSEQ multiplex PCR, yet TCRdb's version contains in-frame clones alone and is incomplete. The table shows some 250,000 clones, with more than 75% occurring only once. The sample taken for sequencing was PBMCs or T cells enriched from blood (not recorded which). The source is a young man who had recovered from COVID-19.

This chain uses TRBV7-9 with TRBJ2-4; weak D call: TRBD2 (6 bases). Trimming left V 3 bases short and J 4 bases short, with 10 bases between. Looked up from germline, CDR1 is SEHNR and CDR2 is FQNEAQ (reference sequence). This CDR3 is built from 14 residues. The CDR3 DNA reads TGTGCCAGCAGCTTTGGGGGGACGAAAAACATTCAGTACTTC. Protein product: CASSFGGTKNIQYF.

The rearrangement links TRBV11-3 to TRBJ2-1, with TRBD2 matching over 7 bases. This CDR3 contains 17 residues. V lost 1 base to trimming and J lost 0 bases; unmatched junction nucleotides: 6. From germline, CDR1 is SGHNT and CDR2 YENEEA. The CDR3 region has the DNA TGTGCCAGCAGCTTAGGGGAGGGGCGGTCCTCCTACAATGAGCAGTTCTTC. Protein product: CASSLGEGRSSYNEQFF.

This sequence joins TRBV21-1 and TRBJ2-1; the listed D gene, TRBD1, was not tested against the DNA. TRBV21-1 constitutes a pseudogene. This CDR3 spans 15 amino acids. In DNA, the CDR3 is TGTGCCAGCAGCAACAGGGCGAGCTCCTACAATGAGCAGTTCTTC. Its protein is CASSNRASSYNEQFF.